This T cell receptor beta chain was sequenced for a study of blood T cell repertoires in COVID-19 (dated by TCRdb to the early 2020s). For the study in its entirety: Samples from collaborators originated in the United States, Italy and Spain and spanned both the acute and convalescent phases of COVID-19. The prospective study material was composed of cDNA or gDNA derived from T cells, B-cell-depleted T cells, or PBMCs. The dataset comprised deeply sampled blood TCRbeta repertoires from subjects exposed to, actively infected with, or recovered from COVID-19. The repertoires were released in a freely available public database intended as a resource for research on the immune response to SARS-CoV-2. The samples were drawn from the first 160 participants of the ongoing ImmuneRACE study and from 1,200 or so subjects provided by 6 global collaborators. The sample metadata nearly always contained a de-identified subject ID, COVID-19 status, age in years and sex. Where HLA class I and class II types were available, the types were taken from metadata supplied by the sample provider, not from assay-based typing. Points the paper makes about the study in general: The amount of clinical and demographic metadata varied by source and participant and was provided uncurated.

This clone was seen only a few times. Its antigen is currently not known. No base quality values were provided; no much bigger clone lies one nucleotide off. TCRbeta CDR3 regions were amplified from genomic DNA using the immunoSEQ Assay, a bias-controlled multiplex PCR. Concerning the study's data processing: Nucleated cell counts per sample were estimated from amplification of reference gene primers within the assay. To quantify the absolute abundance of each unique TCRbeta CDR3 rearrangement, sequence reads were collapsed and filtered. Productive Simpson clonality was computed per sample as the square root of Simpson's diversity index over productive rearrangements. TCRdb retrieved this table from immuneACCESS and kept in-frame rearrangements only. Not all clones are present; in checked studies, unresolved V genes account for under half, and no reason is known for the remainder. V, J and clone size reflect that table, while D and trimming were determined from the DNA. The sample table records about 290,000 clones; about nine tenths of these occur just once. Jointly, the top ten make up around 1.7% of the sample.

The cysteine opens and the phenylalanine closes a CDR3 of 16 amino acids. The entry retains the CDR3 DNA only, 48 bases that are in frame from base 1. The trim is 2 bases for V and 0 bases for J, with a gap of 10 bases between the germline ends. CDR1 is given as MNHEY and CDR2 as SVGAGI, both from the germline V gene. Participants in the prospective study were aged roughly 18 to 90 years, lived in 20 to 30 United States geographic areas, and enrolled through a virtual design. In the prospective study, cohorts were assigned on the basis of participant-reported clinical history obtained from a screening survey and a study questionnaire. For ImmuneRACE Cohort 3, a participant was defined as recovered based on two consecutive negative NP/OP PCR tests, clearance by a healthcare professional, or resolution of symptoms. Each participant in the prospective study had whole blood, serum and a nasopharyngeal or oropharyngeal swab collected by mobile phlebotomists. Additional blood draws and questionnaires over an approximately 2-month period could optionally be provided by prospective study participants. Before DNA extraction, blood samples from the prospective study were shipped at room temperature or frozen.

This TCR was sampled from a middle-aged woman who had recovered from COVID-19. Specimen: PBMCs or T cells enriched from blood (not recorded which). This chain is built from TRBV6-5 and TRBJ2-2; matching of 5 bases hints at TRBD1 as the D gene. The CDR3 region has the sequence CASSYEAGTNTGELFF. Read as DNA, the sequence is TGTGCCAGCAGTTACGAGGCAGGGACGAACACCGGGGAGCTGTTTTTT.